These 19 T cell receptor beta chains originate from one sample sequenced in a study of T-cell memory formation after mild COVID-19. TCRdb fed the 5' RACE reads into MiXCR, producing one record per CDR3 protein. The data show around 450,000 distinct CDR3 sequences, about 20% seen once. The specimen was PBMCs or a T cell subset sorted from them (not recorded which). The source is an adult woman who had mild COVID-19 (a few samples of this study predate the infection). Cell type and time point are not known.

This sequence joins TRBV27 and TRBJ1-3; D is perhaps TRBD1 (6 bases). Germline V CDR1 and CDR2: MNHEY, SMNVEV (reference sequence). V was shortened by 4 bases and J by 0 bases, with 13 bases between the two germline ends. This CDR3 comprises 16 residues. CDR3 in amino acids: CASSSQGQISGNTIYF. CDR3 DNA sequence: TGTGCCAGCAGTTCGCAAGGACAGATCTCTGGAAACACCATATATTTT.

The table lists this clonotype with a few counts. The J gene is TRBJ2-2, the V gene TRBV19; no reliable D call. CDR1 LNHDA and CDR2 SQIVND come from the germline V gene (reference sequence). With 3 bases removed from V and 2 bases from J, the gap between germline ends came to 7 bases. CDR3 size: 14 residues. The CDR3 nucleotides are TGTGCCAGTAGTATTTCCGGCAACACCGGGGAGCTGTTTTTT. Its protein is CASSISGNTGELFF.

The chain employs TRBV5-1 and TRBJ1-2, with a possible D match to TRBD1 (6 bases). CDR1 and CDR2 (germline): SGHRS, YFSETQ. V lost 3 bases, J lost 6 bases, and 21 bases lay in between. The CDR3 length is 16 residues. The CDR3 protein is CASSSGRGSNLDGYTF. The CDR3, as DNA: TGCGCCAGCAGCTCCGGTAGGGGGTCCAACTTGGATGGCTACACCTTC.

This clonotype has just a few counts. This CDR3 reads CASSLAGLAGAETQYF. The CDR3 DNA follows: TGTGCCAGCAGCTTGGCCGGACTAGCGGGAGCTGAGACCCAGTACTTC. The V and J genes are TRBV5-4 and TRBJ2-5; TRBD2 agrees at 13 bases. With V trimmed by 0 bases and J by 5 bases, 4 bases remained unmatched. The CDR3 extends over 16 amino acids. CDR1 and CDR2 from the germline V gene are SGHNT and YYREEE (reference sequence).

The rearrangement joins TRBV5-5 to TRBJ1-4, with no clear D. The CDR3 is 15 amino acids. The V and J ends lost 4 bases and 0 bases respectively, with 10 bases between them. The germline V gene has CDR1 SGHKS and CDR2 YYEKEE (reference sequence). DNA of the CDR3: TGTGCCAGCAGCAAAAACGTTGCAACTAATGAAAAACTGTTTTTT. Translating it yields CASSKNVATNEKLFF. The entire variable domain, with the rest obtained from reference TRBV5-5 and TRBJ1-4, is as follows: DAGVTQSPTHLIKTRGQQVTLRCSPISGHKSVSWYQQVLGQGPQFIFQYYEKEERGRGNFPDRFSARQFPNYSSELNVNALLLGDSALYLCASSKNVATNEKLFFGSGTQLSVL.

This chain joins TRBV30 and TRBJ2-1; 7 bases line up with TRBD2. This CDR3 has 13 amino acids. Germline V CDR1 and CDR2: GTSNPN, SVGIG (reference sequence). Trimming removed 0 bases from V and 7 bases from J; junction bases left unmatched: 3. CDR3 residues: CAWSVRLANEQFF. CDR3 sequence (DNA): TGTGCCTGGAGTGTACGACTAGCAAATGAGCAGTTCTTC.

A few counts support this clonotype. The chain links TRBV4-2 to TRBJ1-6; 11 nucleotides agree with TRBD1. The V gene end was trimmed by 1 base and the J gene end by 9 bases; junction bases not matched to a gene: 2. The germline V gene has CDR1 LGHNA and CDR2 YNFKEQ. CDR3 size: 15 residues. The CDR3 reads CASSQGTGGISPLHF. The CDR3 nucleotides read TGTGCCAGCAGCCAAGGGACAGGGGGCATTTCACCCCTCCACTTT.

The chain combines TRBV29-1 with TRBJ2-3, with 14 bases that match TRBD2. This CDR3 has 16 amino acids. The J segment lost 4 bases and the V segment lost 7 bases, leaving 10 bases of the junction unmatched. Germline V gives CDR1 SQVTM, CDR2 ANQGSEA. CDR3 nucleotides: TGCAGCGGCCGACTAGCGGGAGGGCGGGGACCAGATACGCAGTATTTT. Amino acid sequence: CSGRLAGGRGPDTQYF.

CDR3 in DNA: TGTGCCAGCAGCACCCGGGGTAGCGGGGCAATAGACTACAATGAGCAGTTCTTC. Its protein is CASSTRGSGAIDYNEQFF. The chain links TRBV7-6 to TRBJ2-1; TRBD2 matches 8 bases. The trim removed 5 bases at V and 3 bases at J, leaving 15 bases unmatched. The CDR3 runs to 18 residues. Germline V gene lookup returns CDR1 SGHVS and CDR2 FNYEAQ.

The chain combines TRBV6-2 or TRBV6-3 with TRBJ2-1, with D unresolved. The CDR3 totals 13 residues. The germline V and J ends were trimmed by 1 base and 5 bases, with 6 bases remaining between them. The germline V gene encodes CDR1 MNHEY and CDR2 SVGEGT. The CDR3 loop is CASSYYSNNEQFF. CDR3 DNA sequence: TGTGCCAGCAGTTACTACTCGAACAATGAGCAGTTCTTC.

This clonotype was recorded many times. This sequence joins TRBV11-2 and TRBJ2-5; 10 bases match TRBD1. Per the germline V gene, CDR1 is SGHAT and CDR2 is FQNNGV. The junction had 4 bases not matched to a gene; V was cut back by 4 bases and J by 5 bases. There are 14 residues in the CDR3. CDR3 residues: CASSSTGGRETQYF. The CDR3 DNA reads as TGTGCCAGCAGCTCGACAGGGGGCCGGGAGACCCAGTACTTC.

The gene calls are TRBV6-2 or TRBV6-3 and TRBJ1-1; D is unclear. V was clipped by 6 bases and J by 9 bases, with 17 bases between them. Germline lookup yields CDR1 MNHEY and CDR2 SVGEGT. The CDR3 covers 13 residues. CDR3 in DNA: TGTGCCAGCAGCGGTCACCCCAGGTCTCAAGCTTTCTTT. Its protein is CASSGHPRSQAFF.

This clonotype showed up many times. The CDR3 spells CASSPGGGRVNEQYF. The CDR3 DNA reads as TGTGCCAGCAGCCCCGGCGGCGGGAGGGTCAACGAGCAGTACTTC. This chain joins TRBV7-2 and TRBJ2-7; 9 bases agree with TRBD2. The CDR3 is made up of 15 amino acids. Germline V gives CDR1 SGHTA, CDR2 FQGNSA. Trimming at V came to 5 bases and at J to 5 bases, leaving 10 bases not matched to a gene.

The CDR3 loop is CASSQDSSGANVLTF. The CDR3 DNA reads TGCGCCAGCAGCCAAGATAGCTCTGGGGCCAACGTCCTGACTTTC. The rearrangement joins TRBV4-3 to TRBJ2-6, with D unresolved. This CDR3 is built from 15 residues. V was shortened by 0 bases and J by 0 bases, with 3 bases between the two germline ends. Germline V gene data show CDR1 as LGHNA and CDR2 as YSLEER.

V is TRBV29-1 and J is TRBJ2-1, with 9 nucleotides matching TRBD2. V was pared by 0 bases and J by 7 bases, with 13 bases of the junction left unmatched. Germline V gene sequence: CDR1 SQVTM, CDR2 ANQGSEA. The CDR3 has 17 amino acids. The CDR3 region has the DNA TGCAGCGTTGAAGATCGACTTAGCGGGAGTATTGGGAATGAGCAGTTCTTC. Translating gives CSVEDRLSGSIGNEQFF.

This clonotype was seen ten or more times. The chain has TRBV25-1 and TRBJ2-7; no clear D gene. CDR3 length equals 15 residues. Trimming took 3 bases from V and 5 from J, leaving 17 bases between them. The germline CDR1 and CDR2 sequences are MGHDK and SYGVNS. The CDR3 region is CASSDPLPPLHEQYF. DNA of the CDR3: TGTGCCAGCAGTGATCCCCTTCCCCCTCTTCACGAGCAGTACTTC.

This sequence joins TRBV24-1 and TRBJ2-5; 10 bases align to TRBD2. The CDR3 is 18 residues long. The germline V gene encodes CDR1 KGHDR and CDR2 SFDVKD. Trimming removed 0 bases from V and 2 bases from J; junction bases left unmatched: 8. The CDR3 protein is CATSDLRTSGTEQETQYF. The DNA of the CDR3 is TGTGCCACCAGTGATTTGCGGACTAGCGGAACGGAGCAAGAGACCCAGTACTTC.

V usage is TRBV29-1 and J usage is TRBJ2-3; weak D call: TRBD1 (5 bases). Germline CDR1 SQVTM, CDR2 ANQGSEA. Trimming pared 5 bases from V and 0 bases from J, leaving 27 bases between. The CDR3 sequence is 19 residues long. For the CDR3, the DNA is TGCAGCGTTACACGCGGAGTTGGGGCACTTACCTCTAGCACAGATACGCAGTATTTT. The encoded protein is CSVTRGVGALTSSTDTQYF.

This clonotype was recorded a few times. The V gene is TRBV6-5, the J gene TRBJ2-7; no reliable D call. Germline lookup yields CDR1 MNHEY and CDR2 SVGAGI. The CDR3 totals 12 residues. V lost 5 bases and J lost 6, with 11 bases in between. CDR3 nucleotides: TGTGCCAGCAGTAAATGGGGTGGCGAGCAGTACTTC. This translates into CASSKWGGEQYF.